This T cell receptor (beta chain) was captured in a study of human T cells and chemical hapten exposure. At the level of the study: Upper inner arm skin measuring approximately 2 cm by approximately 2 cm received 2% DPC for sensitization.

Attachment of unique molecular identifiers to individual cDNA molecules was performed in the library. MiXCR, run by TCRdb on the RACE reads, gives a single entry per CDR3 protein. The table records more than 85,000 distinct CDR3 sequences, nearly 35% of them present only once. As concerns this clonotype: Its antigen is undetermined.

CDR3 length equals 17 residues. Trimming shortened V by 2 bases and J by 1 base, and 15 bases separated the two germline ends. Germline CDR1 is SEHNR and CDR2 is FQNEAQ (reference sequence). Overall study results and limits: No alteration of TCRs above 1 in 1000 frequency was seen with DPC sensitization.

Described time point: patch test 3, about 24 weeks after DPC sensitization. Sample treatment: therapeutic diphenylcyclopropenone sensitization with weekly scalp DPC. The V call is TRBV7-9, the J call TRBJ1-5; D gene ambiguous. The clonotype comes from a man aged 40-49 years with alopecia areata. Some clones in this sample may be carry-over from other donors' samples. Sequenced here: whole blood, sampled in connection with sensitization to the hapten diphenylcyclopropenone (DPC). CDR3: CASSLSEGGVSNQPQHF. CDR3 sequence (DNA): TGTGCCAGCAGCTTATCTGAGGGAGGCGTCAGCAATCAGCCCCAGCATTTT.